The T cell receptor beta chain described here comes from a study of T cell repertoires in cytomegalovirus infection. At the level of the study: Well-studied HLA-B-restricted CMV epitopes were used in the study alongside recently identified HLA-C-restricted ones. Carrying CMV and the relevant HLA type showed in public TCR beta signatures.

Study results and caveats: Across the ex vivo response, the dominant clonotypes were HLA-C-restricted CMV-specific TCR beta clonotypes. Accumulated public TCR beta family frequency recognized individuals carrying CMV together with the relevant HLA.

This clonotype was detected many times. Its target is not known. This CDR3 spans 16 amino acids. Trimming pared 0 bases from V and 0 bases from J, leaving 9 bases between. Germline CDR1 reads LGHNA; CDR2 reads YSLEER. Each CDR3 protein is one row after TCRdb ran MiXCR on the reads. The sample has about 69,000 distinct CDR3 sequences, about 26% seen once. The V gene is TRBV4-3, the J gene TRBJ2-1; D gene unclear. The source of this sequence is a human donor in good health (CMV status not recorded). Some clones in this sample may be carry-over from other donors' samples. The sample consisted of CD8+ T cells from cultured PBMCs, taken from culture after CMV antigen stimulation. CDR3 nucleotides: TGCGCCAGCAGCCAAGATAGTGTGAGCTCCTACAATGAGCAGTTCTTC. It specifies CASSQDSVSSYNEQFF.